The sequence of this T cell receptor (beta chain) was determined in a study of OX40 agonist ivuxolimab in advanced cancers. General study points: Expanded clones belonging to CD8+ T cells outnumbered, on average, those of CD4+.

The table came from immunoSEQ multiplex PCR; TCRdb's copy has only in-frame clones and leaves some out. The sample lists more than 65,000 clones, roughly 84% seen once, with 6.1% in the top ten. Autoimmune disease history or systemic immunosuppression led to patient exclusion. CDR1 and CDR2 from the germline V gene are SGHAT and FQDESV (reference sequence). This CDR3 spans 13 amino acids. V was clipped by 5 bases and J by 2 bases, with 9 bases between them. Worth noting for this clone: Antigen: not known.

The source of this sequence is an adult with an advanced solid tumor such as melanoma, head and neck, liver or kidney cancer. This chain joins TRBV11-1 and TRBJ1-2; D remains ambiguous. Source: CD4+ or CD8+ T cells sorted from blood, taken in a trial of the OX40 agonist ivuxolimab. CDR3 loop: CASSPGKNYGYTF. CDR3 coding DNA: TGTGCCAGCAGCCCAGGCAAGAACTATGGCTACACCTTC.